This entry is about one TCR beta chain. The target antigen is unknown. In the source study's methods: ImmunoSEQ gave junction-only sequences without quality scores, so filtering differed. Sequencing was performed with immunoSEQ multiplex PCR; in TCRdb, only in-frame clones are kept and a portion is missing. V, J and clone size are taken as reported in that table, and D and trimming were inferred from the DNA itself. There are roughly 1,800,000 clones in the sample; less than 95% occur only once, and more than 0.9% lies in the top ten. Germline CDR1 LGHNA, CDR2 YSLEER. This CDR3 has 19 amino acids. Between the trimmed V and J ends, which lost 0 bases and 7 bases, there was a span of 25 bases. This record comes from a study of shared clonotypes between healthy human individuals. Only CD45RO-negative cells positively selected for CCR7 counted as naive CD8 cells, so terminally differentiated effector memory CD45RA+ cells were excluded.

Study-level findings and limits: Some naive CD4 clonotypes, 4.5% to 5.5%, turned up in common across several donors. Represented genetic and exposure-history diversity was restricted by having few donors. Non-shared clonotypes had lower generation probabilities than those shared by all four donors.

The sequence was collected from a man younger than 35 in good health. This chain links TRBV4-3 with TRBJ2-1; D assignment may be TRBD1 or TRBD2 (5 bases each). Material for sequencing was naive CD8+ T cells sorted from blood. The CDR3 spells CASSQEWGSVGRIGNEQFF. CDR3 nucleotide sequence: TGCGCCAGCAGCCAAGAATGGGGGTCGGTAGGGCGTATTGGGAATGAGCAGTTCTTC.